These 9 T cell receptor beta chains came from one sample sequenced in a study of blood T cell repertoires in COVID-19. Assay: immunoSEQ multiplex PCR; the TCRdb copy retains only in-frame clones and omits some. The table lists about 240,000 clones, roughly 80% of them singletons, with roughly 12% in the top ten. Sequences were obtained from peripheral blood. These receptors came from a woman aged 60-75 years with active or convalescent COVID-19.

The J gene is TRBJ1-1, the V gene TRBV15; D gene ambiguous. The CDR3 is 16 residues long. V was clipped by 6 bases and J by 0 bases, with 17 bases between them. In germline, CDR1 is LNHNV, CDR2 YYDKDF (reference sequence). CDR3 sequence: CATRTSPTQLNTEAFF. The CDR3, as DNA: TGTGCCACCAGGACAAGCCCCACCCAGCTGAACACTGAAGCTTTCTTT.

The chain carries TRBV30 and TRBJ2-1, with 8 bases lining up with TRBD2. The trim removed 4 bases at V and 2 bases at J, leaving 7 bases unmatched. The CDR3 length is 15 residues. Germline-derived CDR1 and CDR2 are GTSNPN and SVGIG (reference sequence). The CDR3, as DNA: TGTGCCTGGATCGTCGGCGGGGGGCCCTACAATGAGCAGTTCTTC. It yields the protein CAWIVGGGPYNEQFF.

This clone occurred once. CDR3 loop: CASSLYREQYF. In DNA, the CDR3 is TGTGCCAGCAGCTTATACCGGGAGCAGTACTTC. The rearrangement uses TRBV11-2 and TRBJ2-7; D is unclear. This CDR3 region has 11 residues. Per germline, CDR1 SGHAT and CDR2 FQNNGV. V was pared by 2 bases and J by 7 bases, with 6 bases between. The whole variable domain, remainder taken from reference TRBV11-2 and TRBJ2-7, is EAGVAQSPRYKIIEKRQSVAFWCNPISGHATLYWYQQILGQGPKLLIQFQNNGVVDDSQLPKDRFSAERLKGVDSTLKIQPAKLEDSAVYLCASSLYREQYFGPGTRLTVT.

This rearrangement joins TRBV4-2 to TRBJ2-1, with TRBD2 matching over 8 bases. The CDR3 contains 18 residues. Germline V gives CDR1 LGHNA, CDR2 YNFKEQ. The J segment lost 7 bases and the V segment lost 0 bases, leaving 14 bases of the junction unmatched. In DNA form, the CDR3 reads TGTGCCAGCAGCCAAGATACGGGGGGGCCTTCTGGGGTAAATGAGCAGTTCTTC. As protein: CASSQDTGGPSGVNEQFF.

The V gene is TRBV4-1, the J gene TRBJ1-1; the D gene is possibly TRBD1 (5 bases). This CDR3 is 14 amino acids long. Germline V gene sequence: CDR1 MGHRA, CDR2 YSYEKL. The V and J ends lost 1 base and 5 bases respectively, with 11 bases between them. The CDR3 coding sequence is TGCGCCAGCAGCCAAGGGGACGGGGGGACTGAAGCTTTCTTT. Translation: CASSQGDGGTEAFF.

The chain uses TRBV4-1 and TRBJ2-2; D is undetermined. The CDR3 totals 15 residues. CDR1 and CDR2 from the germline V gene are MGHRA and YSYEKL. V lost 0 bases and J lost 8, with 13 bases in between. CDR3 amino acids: CASSQDPQNRGELFF. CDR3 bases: TGCGCCAGCAGCCAAGATCCACAGAATAGGGGGGAGCTGTTTTTT.

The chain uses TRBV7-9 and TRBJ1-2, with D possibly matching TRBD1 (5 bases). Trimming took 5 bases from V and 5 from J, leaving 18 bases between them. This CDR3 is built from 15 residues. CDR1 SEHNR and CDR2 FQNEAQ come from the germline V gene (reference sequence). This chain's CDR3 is CASSQGTPGRYGYTF. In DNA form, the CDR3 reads TGTGCCAGCAGCCAAGGGACCCCGGGGAGGTATGGCTACACCTTC. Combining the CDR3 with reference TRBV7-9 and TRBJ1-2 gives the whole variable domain DTGVSQNPRHKITKRGQNVTFRCDPISEHNRLYWYRQTLGQGPEFLTYFQNEAQLEKSRLLSDRFSAERPKGSFSTLEIQRTEQGDSAMYLCASSQGTPGRYGYTFGSGTRLTVV.

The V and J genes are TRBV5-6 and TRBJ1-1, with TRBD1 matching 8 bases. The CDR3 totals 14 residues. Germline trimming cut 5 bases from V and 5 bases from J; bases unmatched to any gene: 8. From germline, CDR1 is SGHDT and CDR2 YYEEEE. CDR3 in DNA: TGTGCCAGCAGGCGGCGGGACAGGAGGACTGAAGCTTTCTTT. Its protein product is CASRRRDRRTEAFF.

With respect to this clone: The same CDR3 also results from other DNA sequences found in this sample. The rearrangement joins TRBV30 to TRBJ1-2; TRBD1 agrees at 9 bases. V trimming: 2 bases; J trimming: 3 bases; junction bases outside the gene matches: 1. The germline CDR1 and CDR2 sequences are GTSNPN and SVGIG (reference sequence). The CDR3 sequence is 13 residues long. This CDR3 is CAWSWTGDYGYTF. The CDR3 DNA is TGTGCCTGGAGTTGGACAGGGGACTATGGCTACACCTTC.